Detailed here is one TCR beta chain. The specificity of this receptor is unknown. No much larger clonotype is one base removed from it; base qualities were not supplied. TCRbeta CDR3 regions were amplified from genomic DNA by means of the immunoSEQ Assay, a bias-controlled multiplex PCR. Processing in the source paper ran as follows. Within the assay, amplification of reference gene primers was used to estimate how many nucleated cells each sample contained. To quantify the absolute abundance of each unique TCRbeta CDR3 rearrangement, sequence reads were collapsed and filtered. For each sample, productive Simpson clonality was calculated by taking the square root of Simpson's diversity index across productive rearrangements. Imported from immuneACCESS, the table was reduced by TCRdb to in-frame sequences with V and J called. These copies leave out some clones; in studies compared against another copy, an unresolved V gene accounts for under half, and the cause of the remainder is not known. That table is the source of V, J and clone size, and D and trimming were worked out from the DNA. Within this sample are roughly 100,000 clones, with roughly 76% of them counted one time only. Clones ranked in the top ten supply over 9% of the sample.

Whole blood was collected in K2EDTA tubes by collaborating institutions according to the institutions' own protocols. For TCRbeta analysis, collaborator samples were shipped as frozen whole blood, as isolated PBMCs, or as DNA extracted from either sample type. A distance of 15 bases separates the germline ends of V and J, which lose 0 bases and 1 base respectively. CDR1 is given as SGHRS and CDR2 as YFSETQ, both from the germline V gene. Reading from cysteine to phenylalanine, the CDR3 counts 17 amino acids. Here the CDR3 DNA is all that survives: 51 bases in frame from base 1. This entry is derived from a study of blood T cell repertoires in COVID-19 (dated by TCRdb to 2020 to 2022). About the investigation overall: Collaborator samples came from the United States, Italy and Spain and covered acute and convalescent phases of COVID-19. The prospective study material was composed of cDNA or gDNA derived from T cells, B-cell-depleted T cells, or PBMCs. Subjects who had been exposed to COVID-19, were actively infected with it, or had recovered from it provided the deeply sampled blood TCRbeta repertoires that made up the dataset. A freely available public database, intended as a resource for researchers studying the immune response to SARS-CoV-2, is where the repertoires were released. The samples were drawn from the first 160 participants of the ongoing ImmuneRACE study and from some 1,300 subjects provided by 6 global collaborators. Nearly every sample came with metadata listing a de-identified subject ID, COVID-19 status, age in years and sex. Where available, HLA class I and class II types were taken from metadata supplied by the sample provider and were not determined by assay-based typing. The study at large found these results: The amount of clinical and demographic metadata varied by source and participant and was provided uncurated.

Sequenced input: peripheral blood. The clonotype was recovered from a woman between 70 and 85 years old with acute or convalescent COVID-19. In this chain, TRBV5-1 is recombined with TRBJ2-3; possibly the D gene is TRBD1, per 6 matching bases. The encoded CDR3 is CASSLALTGSRTDTQYF. The nucleotide sequence reads TGCGCCAGCAGCTTGGCCCTTACAGGGTCCCGCACAGATACGCAGTATTTT. Reference TRBV5-1 and TRBJ2-3 proteins supply the regions before and after the CDR3; the full variable domain is: KAGVTQTPRYLIKTRGQQVTLSCSPISGHRSVSWYQQTPGQGLQFLFEYFSETQRNKGNFPGRFSGRQFSNSRSEMNVSTLELGDSALYLCASSLALTGSRTDTQYFGPGTRLTVL.